Listed below are T cell receptor beta chains from one sample, sequenced in a study of technical replicates of blood from four donors. Generated by immunoSEQ multiplex PCR, the TCRdb table keeps only in-frame clones and is missing some. Among just under 85,000 clones listed, roughly nine tenths were seen once. Sequenced material: T cells isolated from PBMCs. The receptors come from a human donor in good health. Each CDR3 is given with its conserved first and last residue. Fields, in order: clone size, CDR3 length, J gene, V gene, D gene, CDR3 DNA, CDR3 protein. D genes are given only for firm matches. The size entry is marked missing in some rows and otherwise reads once, few, many or a size class.

clone size: NA; CDR3 length: 13; J gene: TRBJ2-7; V gene: TRBV6-5; D gene: NA; CDR3 DNA: TGTGCCAGCAGTTATGACAGTTCCTACGAGCAGTACTTC; CDR3 protein: CASSYDSSYEQYF
clone size: NA; CDR3 length: 15; J gene: TRBJ2-2; V gene: TRBV30; D gene: TRBD2; CDR3 DNA: TGTGCCTGGAGTGTAGGGACTAGTCTAATCGGGGAGCTGTTTTTT; CDR3 protein: CAWSVGTSLIGELFF
clone size: NA; CDR3 length: 15; J gene: TRBJ2-5; V gene: TRBV18; D gene: TRBD1; CDR3 DNA: TGTGCCAGCTCACCAGAGGGACAGATTGAAGAGACCCAGTACTTC; CDR3 protein: CASSPEGQIEETQYF
clone size: once; CDR3 length: 16; J gene: TRBJ1-5; V gene: TRBV27; D gene: TRBD1; CDR3 DNA: TGTGCCAGCAGATCCGGGACAGTACTTAGCAATCAGCCCCAGCATTTT; CDR3 protein: CASRSGTVLSNQPQHF
clone size: NA; CDR3 length: 17; J gene: TRBJ1-3; V gene: TRBV18; D gene: NA; CDR3 DNA: TGTGCCAGCTCACCCAAAGGGGACACTATCTCTGGAAACACCATATATTTT; CDR3 protein: CASSPKGDTISGNTIYF
clone size: NA; CDR3 length: 12; J gene: TRBJ2-2; V gene: TRBV27; D gene: TRBD1; CDR3 DNA: TGTGCCAGCGGCCAGGGGGCCGGGGAGCTGTTTTTT; CDR3 protein: CASGQGAGELFF
clone size: NA; CDR3 length: 11; J gene: TRBJ2-2; V gene: TRBV20-1; D gene: NA; CDR3 DNA: TGCAGTGCGGCCTCAACCGGGGAGCTGTTTTTT; CDR3 protein: CSAASTGELFF
clone size: few; CDR3 length: 13; J gene: TRBJ2-2; V gene: TRBV14; D gene: NA; CDR3 DNA: TGTGCCAGCAGCCAAGTCGGACTCGGGGAGCTGTTTTTT; CDR3 protein: CASSQVGLGELFF
clone size: NA; CDR3 length: 12; J gene: TRBJ2-7; V gene: TRBV11-2; D gene: NA; CDR3 DNA: TGTGCCAGCAGCTTTGACAGGTCCGAGCAGTACTTC; CDR3 protein: CASSFDRSEQYF
clone size: NA; CDR3 length: 15; J gene: TRBJ2-2; V gene: TRBV5-1; D gene: NA; CDR3 DNA: TGCGCCAGCAGCTTGTCCGGAGGGTTGACCGGGGAGCTGTTTTTT; CDR3 protein: CASSLSGGLTGELFF
clone size: NA; CDR3 length: 15; J gene: TRBJ1-4; V gene: TRBV7-9; D gene: NA; CDR3 DNA: TGTGCCAGCAGCCCTACGCGACTTAGGTCTGAAAAACTGTTTTTT; CDR3 protein: CASSPTRLRSEKLFF
clone size: NA; CDR3 length: 15; J gene: TRBJ2-2; V gene: TRBV4-2; D gene: NA; CDR3 DNA: TGTGCCAGCAGCCCTAAAACAGGGCTAGGCAGGGAGCTGTTTTTT; CDR3 protein: CASSPKTGLGRELFF